This entry concerns a single TCR beta chain. Its antigen is currently unknown. This CDR3 is 16 amino acids long. Trimming pared 10 bases from V and 0 bases from J, leaving 21 bases between. Germline V CDR1 and CDR2: MDHEN, SYDVKM. The data are from a study of shared clonotypes between healthy human individuals. Across the study: Ranging from 18 to 49 in age, donors were a couple of women and three men.

Produced via immunoSEQ multiplex PCR; TCRdb's table is partial and in-frame only. The repertoire consists of over a million clones, with more than 95% occurring once and the leading ten covering about 1.2%. Study findings and constraints: In this cohort, only blood was sampled, and tissue repertoires likely differ.

The chain is built from TRBV28 and TRBJ1-1, with D maybe TRBD1 (6 bases). This sequence was found in a man aged 25-45 years in good health. The sample taken for sequencing was naive CD4+ T cells sorted from blood. Indicated subset: CD45RA+ positively selected. CDR3 in amino acids: CAIQINTGGMNTEAFF. In DNA form, the CDR3 reads TGTGCCATCCAAATCAACACCGGGGGCATGAACACTGAAGCTTTCTTT.